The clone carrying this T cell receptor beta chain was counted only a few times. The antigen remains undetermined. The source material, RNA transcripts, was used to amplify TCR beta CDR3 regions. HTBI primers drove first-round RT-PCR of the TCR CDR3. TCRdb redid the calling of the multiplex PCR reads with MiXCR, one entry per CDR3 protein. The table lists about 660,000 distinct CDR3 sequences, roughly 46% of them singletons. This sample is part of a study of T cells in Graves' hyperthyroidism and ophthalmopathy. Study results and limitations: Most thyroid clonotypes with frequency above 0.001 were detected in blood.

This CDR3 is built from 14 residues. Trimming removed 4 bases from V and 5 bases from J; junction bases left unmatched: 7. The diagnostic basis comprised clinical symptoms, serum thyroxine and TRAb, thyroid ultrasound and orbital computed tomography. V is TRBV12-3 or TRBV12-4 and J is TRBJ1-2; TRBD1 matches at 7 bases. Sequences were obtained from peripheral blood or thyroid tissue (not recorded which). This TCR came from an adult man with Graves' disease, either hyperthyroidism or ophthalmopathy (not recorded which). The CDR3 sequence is CASSSYRQGYGYTF. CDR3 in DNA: TGTGCCAGCAGTTCCTACCGACAGGGTTATGGCTACACCTTC.